This T cell receptor beta chain was found in a study of blood T cell repertoires in COVID-19. This clone was observed a handful of times. Clones were sequenced by immunoSEQ multiplex PCR, and TCRdb holds only the in-frame ones, with some missing. The table records more than 250,000 clones, more than 75% of them present only once. Sequencing input: PBMCs or T cells enriched from blood (not recorded which). The sequence was collected from a woman younger than 30 who had recovered from COVID-19.

CDR3 protein: CASSLSQAFTDTQYF. The CDR3 nucleotides are TGCGCCAGCAGCTTAAGCCAGGCTTTCACAGATACGCAGTATTTT. The genes are TRBV5-1 and TRBJ2-3, with no clear D. CDR1 is SGHRS and CDR2 is YFSETQ in the germline V gene. Trimming removed 2 bases from V and 2 bases from J, with 12 bases in between. This CDR3 comprises 15 residues.